The clone carrying this T cell receptor beta chain was observed many times. Its antigen remains unknown. These data belong to a study of read filtering for tumor transcriptome and immune sequencing. Overall study context: 8 patients were R-ISS I, roughly 17 were R-ISS II, over 5 were R-ISS III. Regarding the study as a whole: Sorted CD138-negative bone marrow cells were not purified T cells. Correlation between methods rose after single-read clonotypes were removed.

Molecular barcoded adaptors covering alpha/delta and beta/gamma chains were used on 400 to 450 ng RNA. TCRdb reanalysed the reads using MiXCR and keeps one entry per CDR3 protein. This sample carries 50,000 or so distinct CDR3 sequences, roughly 20% of them seen once, and the ten largest clones take 15%. This CDR3 is built from 14 residues. Germline-derived CDR1 and CDR2 are KGHSH and LQKENI. Trimming cost V 3 bases and J 5 bases, with 11 bases left between them. The clonotype was recovered from a donor aged 40 or over with multiple myeloma. Sequenced: a population of CD138-negative cells sorted from bone marrow. This chain links TRBV18 with TRBJ2-4, with D possibly being TRBD1 (6 bases). The CDR3 DNA reads TGTGCCAGCTCACCTTGGGACACCGAAAACATTCAGTACTTC. It translates to CASSPWDTENIQYF. Together with reference TRBV18 and TRBJ2-4, the CDR3 gives the full variable domain: NAGVMQNPRHLVRRRGQEARLRCSPMKGHSHVYWYRQLPEEGLKFMVYLQKENIIDESGMPKERFSAEFPKEGPSILRIQQVVRGDSAAYFCASSPWDTENIQYFGAGTRLSVL.